This TCR beta chain was identified in a study of OX40 agonist ivuxolimab in advanced cancers. About the research overall: Treatment of patients was with ivuxolimab, an agonistic anti-OX40 (CD134) antibody. In three patients, partial responses were observed, one with hepatocellular carcinoma and two with cutaneous melanoma. Study-wide results and caveats: There was clonal expansion of CD4+ and CD8+ blood T cells by week 6 at 0.1 to 3.0 mg/kg.

Sampling of blood occurred at baseline, cycle 4 day 1, and cycle 7 day 1. This CDR3 has 16 residues. Germline V gene sequence: CDR1 LGHNA, CDR2 YNFKEQ. V shed 0 bases, J shed 1 base, and the junction held 3 bases outside the gene matches. Concerning this clone itself: The antigen is unknown.

Clones were read by immunoSEQ multiplex PCR, and TCRdb kept only the in-frame ones, dropping some. This sample has approximately 77,000 clones, with about 90% found just once. Sample: CD4+ or CD8+ T cells sorted from blood, taken in a trial of the OX40 agonist ivuxolimab. V gene TRBV4-2 combines with J gene TRBJ2-3, with 8 positions matching TRBD2. The receptor was derived from an adult with an advanced solid tumor such as melanoma, head and neck, liver or kidney cancer. The CDR3 region has the DNA TGTGCCAGCAGCCAAGATGTACTAGCGGGCACAGATACGCAGTATTTT. Amino acids: CASSQDVLAGTDTQYF.